A single TCR beta chain is shown here with its context. This sample was taken from a study of blood T cell repertoires in COVID-19. At the level of the study: Samples came from the United States, Italy and Spain, spanning acute and convalescent COVID-19. Nucleic acid was either cDNA or gDNA, and it came from T cells, B-cell-depleted T cells, or PBMCs.

In the original workflow: How many nucleated cells were present was estimated from reference gene primer amplification. TCRdb's copy holds only in-frame clones and misses some; the assay was immunoSEQ multiplex PCR. V and J calls and clone size are as listed in that table; D and trimming were resolved from the DNA. Seen here are under 200,000 clones, 80% to 90% observed once, and the top ten hold roughly an eighth. CDR1 LNHDA and CDR2 SQIVND come from the germline V gene (reference sequence). Trimming removed 5 bases at V and 5 bases at J, with 16 bases between. The CDR3 is 14 amino acids. The source is a young man with active or convalescent COVID-19. Material for sequencing was peripheral blood. This chain uses TRBV19 with TRBJ2-7; D is undetermined. CDR3 sequence reads: CASSAGSEFHEQYF. CDR3 coding DNA: TGTGCCAGTAGTGCCGGGTCTGAATTCCACGAGCAGTACTTC.